This T cell receptor (beta chain) was captured in a study of CXCR3-negative and CXCR3-positive naive CD8 T cells. The study, taken as a whole, reports: Surface CD5 was comparable between naive subsets; TCR strength was inferred from TRB CDR3 properties. CXCR3-positive naive cells had more hydrophobic TRB CDR3s than CXCR3-negative naive cells.

Remarks on this clonotype: Its target is not known.

Germline CDR1 is LGHNA and CDR2 is YNFKEQ. The CDR3 consists of 16 residues. All TRB cDNA libraries came from 5' RACE performed with UMI labels. TCRdb reanalyzed the 5' RACE reads and collapses them to one entry per CDR3 protein, without DNA. The sample data list about 150,000 distinct CDR3 sequences. This receptor was taken from a human donor in good health. Some clones in this sample may be carry-over from other donors' samples. The V gene is TRBV4-2, the J gene TRBJ1-4; TCRdb indicates TRBD1, and absent DNA this call remains unverified. Sequencing was done on a sample of naive CXCR3+ CD8+ T cells from blood. Subset: CD45RO-CCR7+CD27+CD95- naive CD8+ T cells expressing CXCR3 (TNR3+). CDR3 sequence reads: CASSQEGGQGGEKLFF.